This T cell receptor (beta chain) is drawn from a study of T cell responses to AZD1222 COVID-19 vaccine. The CDR3 contains 14 residues. CDR1 LNHDA and CDR2 SQIVND come from the germline V gene (reference sequence). V lost 6 bases and J lost 5, with 14 bases in between. Sequencing was performed with immunoSEQ multiplex PCR; in TCRdb, only in-frame clones are kept and a portion is missing. The sample contains roughly 89,000 clones, roughly 90% of which appear only once. The table lists this clone with a few counts. The clonotype comes from an adult in good health. The chain has TRBV19 and TRBJ1-5; D perhaps matches TRBD1 (5 bases). The material sequenced was peripheral blood, taken on day 0 of MenACWY control vaccination. The CDR3 region is CASSGGWGYQPQHF. The CDR3, as DNA: TGTGCCAGTAGCGGAGGATGGGGGTATCAGCCCCAGCATTTT.